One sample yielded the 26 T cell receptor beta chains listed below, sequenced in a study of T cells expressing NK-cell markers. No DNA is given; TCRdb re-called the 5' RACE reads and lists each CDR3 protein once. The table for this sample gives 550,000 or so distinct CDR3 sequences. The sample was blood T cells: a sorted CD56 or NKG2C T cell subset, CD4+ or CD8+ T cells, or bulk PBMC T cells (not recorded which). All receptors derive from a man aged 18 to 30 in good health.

CDR3 region: CASSGDYFTGELFF. The chain uses TRBV28 and TRBJ2-2; without DNA, the TCRdb call of TRBD2 cannot be checked. The CDR3 runs 14 residues. Germline CDR1 and CDR2: MDHEN and SYDVKM.

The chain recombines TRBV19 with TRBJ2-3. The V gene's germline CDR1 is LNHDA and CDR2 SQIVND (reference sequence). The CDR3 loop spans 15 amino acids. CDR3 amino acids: CASSISLGSTDTQYF.

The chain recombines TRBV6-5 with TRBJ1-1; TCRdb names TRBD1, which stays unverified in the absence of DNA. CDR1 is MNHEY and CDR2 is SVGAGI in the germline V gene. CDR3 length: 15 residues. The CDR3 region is CASNRDRLGNTEAFF.

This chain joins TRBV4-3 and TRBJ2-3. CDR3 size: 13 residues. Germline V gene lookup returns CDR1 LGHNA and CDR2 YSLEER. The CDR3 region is CASSHGERDTQYF.

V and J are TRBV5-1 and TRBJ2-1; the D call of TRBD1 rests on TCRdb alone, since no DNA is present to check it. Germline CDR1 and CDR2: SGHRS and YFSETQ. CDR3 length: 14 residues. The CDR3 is CASWADRVNNEQFF.

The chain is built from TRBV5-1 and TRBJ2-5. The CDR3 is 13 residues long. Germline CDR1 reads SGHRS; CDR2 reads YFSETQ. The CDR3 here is CASSQDVSETQYF.

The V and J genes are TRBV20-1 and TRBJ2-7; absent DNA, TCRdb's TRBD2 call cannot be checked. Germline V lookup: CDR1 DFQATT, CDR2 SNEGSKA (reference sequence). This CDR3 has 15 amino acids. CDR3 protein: CSASKRLAVPYEQYF.

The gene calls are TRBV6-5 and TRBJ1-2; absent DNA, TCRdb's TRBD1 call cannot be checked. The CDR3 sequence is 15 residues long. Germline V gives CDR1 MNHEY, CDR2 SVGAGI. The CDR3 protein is CASSYSSQGVDGYTF.

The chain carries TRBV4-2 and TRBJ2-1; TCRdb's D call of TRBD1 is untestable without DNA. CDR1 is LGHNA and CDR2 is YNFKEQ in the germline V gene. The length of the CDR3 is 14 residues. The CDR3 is CASTPIQGANEQFF.

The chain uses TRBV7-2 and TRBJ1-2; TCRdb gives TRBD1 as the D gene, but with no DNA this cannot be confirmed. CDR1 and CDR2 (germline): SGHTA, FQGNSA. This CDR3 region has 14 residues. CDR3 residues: CASSFPGTYYGYTF.

CDR3 residues: CAISVEGISGQFF. The V call is TRBV10-3, the J call TRBJ2-1; TCRdb's D call, TRBD2, is unchecked because there is no DNA. The CDR3 spans 13 residues. Germline assignment: CDR1 ENHRY and CDR2 SYGVKD.

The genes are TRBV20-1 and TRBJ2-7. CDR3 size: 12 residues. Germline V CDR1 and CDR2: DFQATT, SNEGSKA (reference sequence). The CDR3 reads CSARDSSYEQYF.

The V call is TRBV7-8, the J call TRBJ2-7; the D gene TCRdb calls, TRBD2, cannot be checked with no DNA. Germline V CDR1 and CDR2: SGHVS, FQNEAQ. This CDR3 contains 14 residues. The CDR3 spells CASSFTGTSYEQYF.

CDR3 residues: CASSLAPWESSYNEQFF. The J gene is TRBJ2-1, the V gene TRBV5-1. The CDR3 covers 17 residues. Germline-derived CDR1 and CDR2 are SGHRS and YFSETQ.

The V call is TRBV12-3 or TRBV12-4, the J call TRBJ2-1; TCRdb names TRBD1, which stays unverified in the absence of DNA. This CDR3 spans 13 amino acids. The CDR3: CASSPPIVNEQFF.

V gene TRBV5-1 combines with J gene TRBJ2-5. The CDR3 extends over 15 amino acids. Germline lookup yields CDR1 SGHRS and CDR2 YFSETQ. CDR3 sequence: CASSLTVGSQETQYF.

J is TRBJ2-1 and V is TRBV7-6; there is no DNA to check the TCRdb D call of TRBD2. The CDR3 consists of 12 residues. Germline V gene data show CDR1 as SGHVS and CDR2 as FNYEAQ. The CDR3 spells CASSGGGLEQFF.

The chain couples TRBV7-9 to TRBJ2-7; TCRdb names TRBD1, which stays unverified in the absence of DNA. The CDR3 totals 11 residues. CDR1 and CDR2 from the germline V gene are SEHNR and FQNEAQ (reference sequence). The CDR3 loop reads CASSTGRRQYF. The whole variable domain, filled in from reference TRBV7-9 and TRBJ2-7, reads DTGVSQNPRHKITKRGQNVTFRCDPISEHNRLYWYRQTLGQGPEFLTYFQNEAQLEKSRLLSDRFSAERPKGSFSTLEIQRTEQGDSAMYLCASSTGRRQYFGPGTRLTVT.

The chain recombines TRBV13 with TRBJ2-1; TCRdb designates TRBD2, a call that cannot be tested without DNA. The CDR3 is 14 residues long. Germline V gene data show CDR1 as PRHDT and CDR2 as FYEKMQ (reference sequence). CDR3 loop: CASSLEGTRRGQFF.

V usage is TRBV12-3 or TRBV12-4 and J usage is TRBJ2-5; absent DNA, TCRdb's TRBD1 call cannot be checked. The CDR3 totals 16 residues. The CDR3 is CASSSLEGQNQETQYF.

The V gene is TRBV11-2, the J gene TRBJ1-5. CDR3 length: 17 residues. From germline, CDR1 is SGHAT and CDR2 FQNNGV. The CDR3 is CASSLDVESHSNQPQHF.

The CDR3 reads CASSSAALLGTQYF. This chain joins TRBV11-2 and TRBJ2-5; without DNA, the TCRdb call of TRBD2 cannot be checked. Germline CDR1 and CDR2: SGHAT and FQNNGV. CDR3 length: 14 residues.

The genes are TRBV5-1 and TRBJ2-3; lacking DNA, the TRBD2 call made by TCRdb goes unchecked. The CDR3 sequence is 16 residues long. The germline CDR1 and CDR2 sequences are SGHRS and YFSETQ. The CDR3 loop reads CASSVGLAGVSDTQYF.

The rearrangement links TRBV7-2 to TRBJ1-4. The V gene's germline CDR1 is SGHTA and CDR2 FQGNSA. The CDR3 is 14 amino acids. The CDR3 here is CASSFRTVNEKLFF.

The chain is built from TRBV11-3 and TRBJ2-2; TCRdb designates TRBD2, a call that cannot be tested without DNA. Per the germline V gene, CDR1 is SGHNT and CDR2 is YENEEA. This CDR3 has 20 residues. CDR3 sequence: CASSLFTGRLAGVSTGELFF.

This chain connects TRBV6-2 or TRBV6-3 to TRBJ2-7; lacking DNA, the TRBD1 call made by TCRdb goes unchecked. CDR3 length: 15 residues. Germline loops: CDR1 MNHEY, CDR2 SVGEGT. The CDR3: CASSPYPRGSYEQYF.